This TCR beta chain emerged from a study of cytomegalovirus exposure and HLA in healthy donors. About the study: Later, an analysis reported that the 130 or so validation repertoires had used the same platform as the approximately 600 first-cohort repertoires.

General study findings and limits: Usually a TCR sequence was rare, but some public TCRs were found in many donors. Diagnosis of cytomegalovirus status made by the classifier reportedly showed high specificity and sensitivity.

Assay: immunoSEQ multiplex PCR; the TCRdb copy retains only in-frame clones and omits some. The table has some 98,000 clones, more than 75% seen once. In regard to this clone: The antigen is undetermined.

The donors were in the approximately 120-subject validation cohort; that cohort was separate from the 666-subject first cohort. Sequencing used PBMCs. This clonotype originated in a man younger than 35 in good health and CMV-seropositive.

CDR3 residues: CASSRLTGDNSPLHF. CDR3 nucleotides: TGCGCCAGCAGCCGATTGACAGGGGATAATTCACCCCTCCACTTT. The V and J genes are TRBV4-1 and TRBJ1-6; 8 positions agree with TRBD1. The length of the CDR3 is 15 residues. Germline values: CDR1 MGHRA, CDR2 YSYEKL. The J segment lost 5 bases and the V segment lost 4 bases, leaving 4 bases of the junction unmatched.